This T cell receptor (beta chain) is drawn from a study of blood T cell repertoires in COVID-19. CDR3 length: 15 amino acids. Trimming removed 6 bases from V and 3 bases from J; junction bases left unmatched: 8. Germline V gives CDR1 LNHNV, CDR2 YYDKDF (reference sequence). TCRdb keeps only in-frame clones here, not all; method: immunoSEQ multiplex PCR. Of 90,000 or so clones detected, about 90% appear once; the ten largest clones hold 6.5% to 8.5%. The rearrangement uses TRBV15 and TRBJ2-3; 8 positions match TRBD2. This receptor was identified in a man aged 18 to 29 with COVID-19, enrolled during active disease. The material sequenced was peripheral blood. CDR3 sequence: CATRGSGGNTDTQYF. The CDR3 nucleotides read TGTGCCACCAGGGGGTCGGGGGGGAATACAGATACGCAGTATTTT.